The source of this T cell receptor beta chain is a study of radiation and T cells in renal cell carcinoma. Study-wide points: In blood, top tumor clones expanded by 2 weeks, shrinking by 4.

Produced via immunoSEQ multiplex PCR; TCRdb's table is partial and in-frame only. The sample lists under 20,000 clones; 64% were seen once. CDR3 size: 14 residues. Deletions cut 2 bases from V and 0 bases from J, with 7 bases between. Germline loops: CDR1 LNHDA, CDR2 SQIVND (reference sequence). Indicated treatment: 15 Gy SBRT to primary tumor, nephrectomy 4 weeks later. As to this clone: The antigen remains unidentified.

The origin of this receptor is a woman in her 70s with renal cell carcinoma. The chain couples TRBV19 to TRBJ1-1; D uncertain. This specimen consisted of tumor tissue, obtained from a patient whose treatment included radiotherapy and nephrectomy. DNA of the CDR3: TGTGCCAGTAGTATAACTACTTTGAACACTGAAGCTTTCTTT. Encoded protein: CASSITTLNTEAFF.